The clone carrying this T cell receptor (beta chain) has just a few counts. Its specificity is unknown. Germline loops: CDR1 MNHEY, CDR2 SMNVEV (reference sequence). The CDR3 loop spans 14 amino acids. With 4 bases removed from V and 3 bases from J, the gap between germline ends came to 13 bases. The data were taken from a study of identical twins. It was template switching that added a universal primer site, and there were unique molecular identifiers on the cDNA. TCRdb re-called the 5' RACE reads with MiXCR, one entry per CDR3 protein. The data hold some 570,000 distinct CDR3 sequences, with around 24% observed a single time. General study results and limits: The study reached conclusions through statistical analysis that was cross-sectional, not following the same donors.

These data were also filed under a second study, of yellow fever vaccine responses in identical twins.

The chain combines TRBV27 with TRBJ2-7; D not certain. The sequence was obtained from a woman under 30 in good health. The sequenced sample consisted of CD4+ T cells sorted from blood. The CDR3, as DNA: TGTGCCAGCAGTTCTTGGCCAGGAAGCTACGAGCAGTACTTC. It yields the protein CASSSWPGSYEQYF.